One T cell receptor (beta chain) is described in this entry. These data originate in a study of blood T cell repertoires in COVID-19. Study-wide background: The samples span acute and convalescent COVID-19 from the United States, Italy and Spain. T cells, B-cell-depleted T cells, or PBMCs provided the cDNA or gDNA that served as material.

Germline CDR1 and CDR2: SNHLY and FYNNEI. The junction had 4 bases not matched to a gene; V was cut back by 1 base and J by 5 bases. This CDR3 region has 15 residues. How the authors handled the data: Amplified reference gene primers provided the basis for estimating nucleated cell counts. Clones were sequenced by immunoSEQ multiplex PCR, and TCRdb holds only the in-frame ones, with some missing. That table supplies the V and J calls and clone size; D and trimming were determined from the DNA. The sample holds around 20,000 clones; 87% are singletons and the top ten take roughly 7.9%. This sequence joins TRBV2 and TRBJ2-5, with 10 bases matching TRBD1. The clonotype originates from a human donor with active COVID-19. The donor label of this sample is uncertain. Sequenced input: peripheral blood. The CDR3 is CASSEGWTGGETQYF. The CDR3 nucleotides are TGTGCCAGCAGTGAAGGCTGGACAGGGGGGGAGACCCAGTACTTC.